This T cell receptor (beta chain) was sequenced for a study of blood T cell repertoires in COVID-19. As for the study in general: From the United States, Italy and Spain came samples of acute and convalescent COVID-19.

Generated by immunoSEQ multiplex PCR, the TCRdb table keeps only in-frame clones and is missing some. The sample holds about 210,000 clones, around 90% seen once. V dropped 4 bases and J dropped 8 bases, with 14 bases sitting between them. The V gene's germline CDR1 is WSHSY and CDR2 SAAADI. The CDR3 totals 14 residues. The clonotype comes from a man between 18 and 35 years old with active or convalescent COVID-19. The chain couples TRBV10-2 to TRBJ1-4; tentative D call: TRBD1 (5 bases). The sample taken for sequencing was peripheral blood. CDR3 nucleotide sequence: TGCGCCAGCAGTGGGTTCAGGGTAGCAGAAAAACTGTTTTTT. This sequence encodes CASSGFRVAEKLFF.